Listed below are T cell receptor beta chains from one sample, sequenced in a study of cytomegalovirus exposure and HLA in healthy donors. Sequencing was performed with immunoSEQ multiplex PCR; in TCRdb, only in-frame clones are kept and a portion is missing. Among 130,000 or so clones listed, around 74% were seen once. What was sequenced was PBMCs. The receptors come from a male donor in good health and CMV-seronegative. The CDR3 runs from the conserved cysteine through the conserved F or W. D genes are given only for firm matches. A clone size is listed for some rows: how often the clone was seen (once, few, many), or a class if it is expanded.

>.|TRBV5-4|.|TRBJ1-1
TGTGCCAGCAGCTTGAGGTGGGGAGGATGGACTGAAGCTTTCTTT
CASSLRWGGWTEAFF
>TRBD2|TRBV9|.|TRBJ2-1
TGTGCCAGCAGCGCGGGTAGCGGGAACTACAATGAGCAGTTCTTC
CASSAGSGNYNEQFF
>.|TRBV28|.|TRBJ2-3
TGTGCCAGCAGTCCAAACCCGCTAGAGGCAGATACGCAGTATTTT
CASSPNPLEADTQYF
>.|TRBV6-5|.|TRBJ1-2
TGTGCCAGCAGTTACGGTGGCGGTAACTATGGCTACACCTTC
CASSYGGGNYGYTF
>TRBD2|TRBV28|once|TRBJ2-7
TGTGCCAGCAGTTTATCTAGCGGGGGAACCTACGAGCAGTACTTC
CASSLSSGGTYEQYF
>TRBD1|TRBV18|.|TRBJ2-5
TGTGCCAGCTCATCGGGACAGGGGGCATTTGGGACCCAGTACTTC
CASSSGQGAFGTQYF
>TRBD1|TRBV6-5|few|TRBJ2-1
TGTGCCAGCAGTCCTGGCCGACAGGGTAAGAATGAGCAGTTCTTC
CASSPGRQGKNEQFF
>TRBD1|TRBV30|few|TRBJ1-1
TGTGCCTGGAGTGTGGACAGGGCTGCGGACACTGAAGCTTTCTTT
CAWSVDRAADTEAFF
>.|TRBV5-1|.|TRBJ2-5
TGCGCCAGCACCATTAGCAGCCATGAAGAGACCCAGTACTTC
CASTISSHEETQYF
>.|TRBV25-1|.|TRBJ1-1
TGTGCCAGCAGGGACATGAACACTGAAGCTTTCTTT
CASRDMNTEAFF
>.|TRBV5-6|few|TRBJ1-2
TGTGCCAGCAGCTGGAAGGGAGGGACGCAGGGATACCGCGGCTACACCTTC
CASSWKGGTQGYRGYTF
>.|TRBV15|.|TRBJ2-7
TGTGCCACCAGCAGAGTTGGTAGCTCCTACGAGCAGTACTTC
CATSRVGSSYEQYF
>TRBD1|TRBV7-9|.|TRBJ1-4
TGTGCCAGCAGTCTAGGACAGGGGGCGAGGGAAAAACTGTTTTTT
CASSLGQGAREKLFF
>TRBD1|TRBV5-1|.|TRBJ1-1
TGCGCCAGCAGCTCCTTCCGGGACAGGGGCATCCCTGAAGCTTTCTTT
CASSSFRDRGIPEAFF
>.|TRBV5-1|few|TRBJ1-4
TGCGCCAGCAGCTTGCCGGAGACAACTAATGAAAAACTGTTTTTT
CASSLPETTNEKLFF
>.|TRBV28|.|TRBJ2-1
TGTGCCAGCAGTTCCCATGGTGCAGGAGGCTCCTACAATGAGCAGTTCTTC
CASSSHGAGGSYNEQFF
>.|TRBV19|.|TRBJ2-3
TGTGCCAGTAGTCTCGCCAGGGCAGATACGCAGTATTTT
CASSLARADTQYF
>TRBD1|TRBV5-1|.|TRBJ1-1
TGCGCCAGCAGCTGGGACAGGGGGCCCGGTGCTGAAGCTTTCTTT
CASSWDRGPGAEAFF
>.|TRBV11-2|.|TRBJ2-2
TGTGCCAGCAGCTCCTCTGGGGGGAGTCGGGAGCTGTTTTTT
CASSSSGGSRELFF
>TRBD1|TRBV28|.|TRBJ1-2
TGTGCCAGCAGTCCCCGGACAGGGCATAACTATGGCTACACCTTC
CASSPRTGHNYGYTF
>.|TRBV30|.|TRBJ1-6
TGTGCCTGGAGTGTGGGGGGGGCTTGGGGTTCACCCCTCCACTTT
CAWSVGGAWGSPLHF
>TRBD1|TRBV5-8|once|TRBJ2-5
TGTGCCAGCAGCATATTGGACAGGGAGGTCCAGTACTTC
CASSILDREVQYF
>.|TRBV27|.|TRBJ2-2
TGTGCCAGCAGTGTAAACACCGGGGAGCTGTTTTTT
CASSVNTGELFF
>.|TRBV4-2|.|TRBJ1-6
TGTGCCAGCAGCCAAGATCCGATCGGGGGGGCAGACTCACCCCTCCACTTT
CASSQDPIGGADSPLHF
>TRBD2|TRBV28|few|TRBJ2-5
TGTGCCAGCAGTGAGACGGGGGGGAGAGGGGAGACCCAGTACTTC
CASSETGGRGETQYF
>TRBD2|TRBV28|.|TRBJ2-4
TGTGCCAGCAGTTCCAGTGGGGAGGGCGAAAACATTCAGTACTTC
CASSSSGEGENIQYF
>TRBD2|TRBV7-7|.|TRBJ2-1
TGTGCTAGCAGCCTCGGGGGGGTCCGTGATGAGCAGTTCTTC
CASSLGGVRDEQFF
>TRBD2|TRBV2|.|TRBJ2-1
TGTGCCAGCACGAAAAGCTTGGGGGGAGGGCCGAGTGAGCAGTTCTTC
CASTKSLGGGPSEQFF
>TRBD1|TRBV4-1|.|TRBJ2-7
TGCGCCAGCAGCACAGGACAGGGGGCGCGGGAGCAGTACTTC
CASSTGQGAREQYF
>.|TRBV28|.|TRBJ1-1
TGTGCCAGCACTGGGCAGATCTTCAACACTGAAGCTTTCTTT
CASTGQIFNTEAFF
>.|TRBV5-4|.|TRBJ2-5
TGTGCCAGCAGCCCCGTCGACAGCCAGGGAGAGACCCAGTACTTC
CASSPVDSQGETQYF
>.|TRBV2|.|TRBJ1-6
TGTGCCAGCAGTGAAGCCCGGGGGATCTCCTATAATTCACCCCTCCACTTT
CASSEARGISYNSPLHF
>.|TRBV10-2|.|TRBJ1-1
TGCGCCAGCAGCGATGGACAGAGAAATGAAGCTTTCTTT
CASSDGQRNEAFF
>TRBD1|TRBV28|once|TRBJ1-4
TGTGCCAGCAGCTCAGGGGGCCGGAATGAAAAACTGTTTTTT
CASSSGGRNEKLFF
>.|TRBV28|.|TRBJ2-6
TGTGCCAGCAGTTTAAAGGGAGCCGGGGCCAACGTCCTGACTTTC
CASSLKGAGANVLTF
>TRBD1|TRBV5-1|.|TRBJ2-7
TGCGCCAGCAGCTTGGGCCACAGGGGGGATTCCTACGAGCAGTACTTC
CASSLGHRGDSYEQYF
>.|TRBV2|few|TRBJ2-7
TGTGCCAGCAGTGAACAGTCAGGTTCCTCCTACGAGCAGTACTTC
CASSEQSGSSYEQYF
>TRBD1|TRBV7-3|.|TRBJ2-3
TGTGCCAGCAGCAGCTTCGACAGGGGGAAGGATACCCTGCAGTATTTT
CASSSFDRGKDTLQYF
>.|TRBV7-9|.|TRBJ2-3
TGTGCCAGCAGCTTAGCGGACAGTTTTGGTACAGATACGCAGTATTTT
CASSLADSFGTDTQYF
>TRBD2|TRBV4-2|once|TRBJ2-7
TGTGCCAGCAGCCAAGAGACTAGCAGCTACGAGCAGTACTTC
CASSQETSSYEQYF
>.|TRBV11-2|.|TRBJ1-3
TGTGCCAGCAGCTTAGAAATACCCGGCCCTGGGAGCTCTGGAAACACCATATATTTT
CASSLEIPGPGSSGNTIYF
>TRBD1|TRBV6-1|.|TRBJ1-1
TGTGCCAGCACCCACCGGACAGGGAACACTGAAGCTTTCTTT
CASTHRTGNTEAFF
>TRBD1|TRBV28|.|TRBJ2-1
TGTGCCAGTAAGCCCGCCGGGACAGGGGACTACAATGAGCAGTTCTTC
CASKPAGTGDYNEQFF
>.|TRBV6-1|.|TRBJ1-5
TGTGCCAGCAGAATGGGAAGGGGAAATCAGCCCCAGCATTTT
CASRMGRGNQPQHF
>TRBD1|TRBV7-9|.|TRBJ2-5
TGTGCCAGCGCGACAGGGGAGTACCAAGAGACCCAGTACTTC
CASATGEYQETQYF
>TRBD2|TRBV27|.|TRBJ2-2
TGTGCCACGAAAGGGGGGCGGGGGGGCGGCACCGGGGAGCTGTTTTTT
CATKGGRGGGTGELFF
>TRBD1|TRBV5-1|.|TRBJ1-1
TGCGCCAGCAGCCGTCAGGGGGTGAACACTGAAGCTTTCTTT
CASSRQGVNTEAFF
>TRBD1|TRBV7-6|.|TRBJ2-2
TGTGCCAGCAGCCCACGACAGGGTGGAGCCGGGGAGCTGTTTTTT
CASSPRQGGAGELFF
>TRBD2|TRBV4-3|.|TRBJ2-5
TGCGCCAGCAGCCAAGACGTGACTAGCGGGGGAGAGACCCAGTACTTC
CASSQDVTSGGETQYF
>.|TRBV7-2|.|TRBJ2-7
TGTGCCAGCAGCGGAAACAGTTTTACCCACGAGCAGTACTTC
CASSGNSFTHEQYF
>TRBD1|TRBV6-1|.|TRBJ2-4
TGTGCCAGCAGTGAAGGACTGGACAGGGGTACGGACATTCAGTACTTC
CASSEGLDRGTDIQYF
>.|TRBV7-6|.|TRBJ2-2
TGTGCCAGCAGCTTAAGGCTAACAGCGAACACCGGGGAGCTGTTTTTT
CASSLRLTANTGELFF
>TRBD2|TRBV9|.|TRBJ2-2
TGTGCCAGCAGACCCGGGGAGGGTCACACCGGGGAGCTGTTTTTT
CASRPGEGHTGELFF
>.|TRBV5-1|.|TRBJ2-3
TGCGCCAGCAGCTTAACTCCCCGGGACACCAGCACAGATACGCAGTATTTT
CASSLTPRDTSTDTQYF
>.|TRBV5-4|.|TRBJ2-7
TGTGCCAGCAGCCTCACACTAGGATCCGAGCAGTACTTC
CASSLTLGSEQYF
>.|TRBV7-9|.|TRBJ2-7
TGTGCCAGCAGGTTAGAGACCGCTACAGGGTCCTACGAGCAGTACTTC
CASRLETATGSYEQYF
>.|TRBV9|.|TRBJ1-5
TGTGCCAGCAGCGTGGGGGCAGGGGCCCAGGGGCAGCCCCAGCATTTT
CASSVGAGAQGQPQHF